A single sample gave rise to the 30 T cell receptor beta chains below, sequenced in a study of T-cell reconstitution after alpha-beta-depleted transplantation in children. For TCRbeta, the library was prepared with unique molecular identifiers. TCRdb ran MiXCR on the PCR reads and lists one entry per CDR3 protein. The sample carries around 600,000 distinct CDR3 sequences, 15% to 20% recorded once. The sequencing used PBMCs from the stem cell graft donor, collected from the stem cell graft. These receptors were collected from a human donor who donated a stem cell graft to a child with acute myeloid leukemia.

This clonotype was seen at least ten times. The V gene is TRBV20-1, the J gene TRBJ2-7; 10 bases fit TRBD1. Germline assignment: CDR1 DFQATT and CDR2 SNEGSKA (reference sequence). This CDR3 comprises 15 residues. After removal of 2 bases from V and 5 bases from J, the junction contained 9 bases not matched to a gene. The DNA of the CDR3 is TGCAGTGCTAGACCCCCCAGACAGGGGGCAAACGAGCAGTACTTC. As protein: CSARPPRQGANEQYF.

The V gene is TRBV7-9, the J gene TRBJ1-2; D is unresolved. V was cut by 3 bases and J by 0 bases, with 14 bases left in between. The CDR3 length is 16 residues. The germline V gene has CDR1 SEHNR and CDR2 FQNEAQ (reference sequence). CDR3 amino acids: CASSFLSQLSNYGYTF. As DNA, the CDR3 is TGTGCCAGCAGCTTCCTCAGTCAACTGTCTAACTATGGCTACACCTTC.

V is TRBV15 and J is TRBJ1-4; TRBD1 aligns across 8 bases. Trimming removed 2 bases from V and 2 bases from J; junction bases left unmatched: 1. This CDR3 is 15 amino acids long. The germline V gene has CDR1 LNHNV and CDR2 YYDKDF (reference sequence). The CDR3 loop is CATSRRQGTNEKLFF. CDR3 nucleotides: TGTGCCACCAGCAGAAGACAGGGGACTAATGAAAAACTGTTTTTT.

V usage is TRBV6-1 and J usage is TRBJ2-1; weak D call: TRBD2 (5 bases). Between the trimmed V and J ends, which lost 6 bases and 8 bases, there was a span of 20 bases. Germline CDR1 and CDR2: MNHNS and SASEGT. The CDR3 extends over 15 amino acids. CDR3 DNA sequence: TGTGCCAGCAGCCCCGGGCCAGAGGGTCGCGATGAGCAGTTCTTC. It translates to CASSPGPEGRDEQFF.

Worth noting for this clonotype: Possible read error: a much larger clone is one base away. J is TRBJ2-5 and V is TRBV7-3; TRBD2 matches 11 bases. There are 16 residues in the CDR3. CDR1 is SGHTA and CDR2 is FQGTGA in the germline V gene. The CDR3 region has the DNA TGTGCCAGCAGTTCGATAGCGGGGGGGCCGAAAGAGACCCAGAACTTC. Its translation: CASSSIAGGPKETQNF.

In this sample, this clonotype turned up many times. CDR3 protein: CAISESNRATNTGELFF. In DNA, the CDR3 is TGTGCCATCAGTGAGTCAAATAGGGCCACGAACACCGGGGAGCTGTTTTTT. V is TRBV10-3 and J is TRBJ2-2; D remains ambiguous. Trimming cost V 0 bases and J 0 bases, with 11 bases left between them. The CDR3 consists of 17 residues. Germline CDR1 and CDR2: ENHRY and SYGVKD.

This clonotype was detected only a few times. The J gene is TRBJ2-7, the V gene TRBV29-1; a weak D match, TRBD1 (6 bases). The CDR3 length is 11 residues. Germline-derived CDR1 and CDR2 are SQVTM and ANQGSEA. V dropped 7 bases and J dropped 2 bases, with 9 bases sitting between them. CDR3 region: CSAWTAYEQYF. The DNA of the CDR3 is TGCAGCGCCTGGACAGCCTACGAGCAGTACTTC.

This clonotype was picked up many times. The chain recombines TRBV12-3 or TRBV12-4 with TRBJ2-1; 7 positions match TRBD2. The CDR3 length is 13 residues. V lost 3 bases and J lost 7; bases outside the gene matches: 3. Here the CDR3 DNA reads TGTGCCAGCAGTTTCGGGACTAATAATGAGCAGTTCTTC. This sequence encodes CASSFGTNNEQFF.

This clonotype was counted many times. Germline is not matched at one junction end, which may reflect a read error. The V call is TRBV5-5, the J call TRBJ2-1; TRBD1 aligns across 9 bases. CDR3 size: 15 residues. Germline CDR1 is SGHKS and CDR2 is YYEKEE (reference sequence). CDR3: CASTLLTGGYNEQFF. The CDR3 coding sequence is TGTGCCAGCACCTTGTTGACAGGGGGCTACAATGAGCAGTTCTTC.

This clonotype has more than one count but fewer than ten. The rearrangement links TRBV5-5 to TRBJ2-1; the match to TRBD1 covers 12 bases. This CDR3 has 15 residues. Germline V gene data show CDR1 as SGHKS and CDR2 as YYEKEE (reference sequence). The V and J ends lost 2 bases and 8 bases, in that order; junction bases with no gene match: 5. CDR3 region: CASSFGDRGPHEQFF. Written as DNA, the CDR3 is TGTGCCAGCAGCTTTGGGGACAGGGGGCCACATGAGCAGTTCTTC. The entire variable domain, with the rest obtained from reference TRBV5-5 and TRBJ2-1, is as follows: DAGVTQSPTHLIKTRGQQVTLRCSPISGHKSVSWYQQVLGQGPQFIFQYYEKEERGRGNFPDRFSARQFPNYSSELNVNALLLGDSALYLCASSFGDRGPHEQFFGPGTRLTVL.

The chain couples TRBV12-3 or TRBV12-4 to TRBJ1-3; D not resolved. The CDR3 spans 13 residues. V was clipped by 3 bases and J by 4 bases, with 7 bases between them. Here the CDR3 reads CASSFGVGNTIYF. CDR3 nucleotides: TGTGCCAGCAGTTTTGGGGTCGGAAACACCATATATTTT.

The V and J genes are TRBV12-3 or TRBV12-4 and TRBJ1-1; TRBD1 is a possible D gene (6 bases). CDR3 length: 15 residues. V lost 3 bases and J lost 5, with 16 bases in between. The CDR3 DNA reads TGTGCCAGCAGTTTTTCTAGAAGGAGGGGGACTGAAGCTTTCTTT. Residues: CASSFSRRRGTEAFF.

A few counts support this clonotype. The chain employs TRBV9 and TRBJ1-2; D is perhaps TRBD1 (6 bases). The V gene's germline CDR1 is SGDLS and CDR2 YYNGEE. The CDR3 is 17 residues long. The V gene lost 0 bases and the J gene lost 4 bases, with 19 bases spanning the gap. This CDR3 is CASSVEGGFPISYGYTF. CDR3 sequence (DNA): TGTGCCAGCAGCGTAGAGGGGGGGTTCCCCATTTCCTATGGCTACACCTTC.

To note about this clonotype: A read error may produce the germline difference seen at one junction end. The V call is TRBV27, the J call TRBJ1-5; 7 bases align to TRBD1. The CDR3 length is 18 residues. Germline V CDR1 and CDR2: MNHEY, SMNVEV (reference sequence). The DNA for the CDR3 is TGTGCCAGCAGTTTATTAATAGGGGACAGAGTTAGCAATGAGCCCCAGCATTTT. This gives the protein CASSLLIGDRVSNEPQHF.

The chain joins TRBV4-1 to TRBJ2-1; D gene uncertain. The germline V gene encodes CDR1 MGHRA and CDR2 YSYEKL. Trimming pared 0 bases from V and 0 bases from J, leaving 6 bases between. The CDR3 is 15 residues long. The DNA of the CDR3 is TGCGCCAGCAGCCAAGAGTCAGACTCCTACAATGAGCAGTTCTTC. The encoded protein is CASSQESDSYNEQFF.

CDR3: CASSLAIEGQPPSYEQYV. Written as DNA, the CDR3 is TGTGCCAGCAGCTTAGCGATTGAGGGACAGCCCCCTTCCTACGAGCAGTACGTC. The chain recombines TRBV7-4 with TRBJ2-7, with 7 bases that match TRBD1. V lost 0 bases to trimming and J lost 1 base; unmatched junction nucleotides: 12. Germline V gives CDR1 SGHVT, CDR2 SQSDAQ. The CDR3 runs to 18 residues.

For this clonotype: This may arise from a read error, as a much more abundant clone is one base away. The genes are TRBV29-1 and TRBJ1-2; TRBD1 matches 7 bases. CDR1 and CDR2 (germline): SQVTM, ANQGSEA. This CDR3 spans 14 amino acids. V trimming: 6 bases; J trimming: 5 bases; junction bases outside the gene matches: 12. The CDR3 spells CSVQLGTAFYGYTF. The CDR3 nucleotides are TGCAGCGTCCAGCTCGGGACAGCCTTTTATGGCTACACCTTC.

In this sample, this clonotype turned up many times. The V call is TRBV20-1, the J call TRBJ1-1, with D hard to call. The CDR3 runs 13 residues. V lost 3 bases and J lost 1, with 9 bases in between. Looked up from germline, CDR1 is DFQATT and CDR2 is SNEGSKA (reference sequence). The CDR3 sequence: CSASWHTNTEAFF. The CDR3 DNA follows: TGCAGTGCTAGTTGGCATACGAACACTGAAGCTTTCTTT.

V is TRBV7-9 and J is TRBJ2-3, with D possibly TRBD2 on 6 matching bases. The CDR3 totals 16 residues. Germline CDR1 reads SEHNR; CDR2 reads FQNEAQ (reference sequence). Trimming removed 6 bases from V and 4 bases from J, with 20 bases in between. CDR3 nucleotides: TGTGCCAGCAGACTCACACGGGGGTCGTTGCCAGATACGCAGTATTTT. It specifies CASRLTRGSLPDTQYF.

V usage is TRBV20-1 and J usage is TRBJ2-7; D may be TRBD2 (6 bases). The CDR3 consists of 18 residues. V was trimmed by 0 bases and J by 2 bases, leaving 23 bases between them. Germline V gene data show CDR1 as DFQATT and CDR2 as SNEGSKA (reference sequence). CDR3 nucleotides: TGCAGTGCTAGAGATGCTATACTAGCAGGGCCAGGCCCCTACGAGCAGTACTTC. Its translation is CSARDAILAGPGPYEQYF.

This clonotype was detected many times. The rearrangement links TRBV6-5 to TRBJ2-1, with D hard to call. Per the germline V gene, CDR1 is MNHEY and CDR2 is SVGAGI. The CDR3 consists of 16 residues. The V and J ends lost 0 bases and 3 bases respectively, with 12 bases between them. The CDR3 DNA follows: TGTGCCAGCAGTTACTCGATATTAACCGGCTACAATGAGCAGTTCTTC. Encoded protein: CASSYSILTGYNEQFF.

This clonotype was detected only a few times. The chain recombines TRBV20-1 with TRBJ2-3; D perhaps matches TRBD2 (6 bases). CDR3 size: 16 residues. Trimming cost V 0 bases and J 4 bases, with 17 bases left between them. Germline values: CDR1 DFQATT, CDR2 SNEGSKA (reference sequence). The CDR3 bases are TGCAGTGCTAGAGATCTTGGGGGACTGATTCCAGATACGCAGTATTTT. Its translation: CSARDLGGLIPDTQYF.

The V gene is TRBV7-8, the J gene TRBJ1-1; 9 bases are shared with TRBD1. The germline V gene encodes CDR1 SGHVS and CDR2 FQNEAQ. The CDR3 is 17 residues long. The V gene end was trimmed by 0 bases and the J gene end by 3 bases; junction bases not matched to a gene: 8. Here the CDR3 DNA reads TGTGCCAGCAGCTTAGCAATAAACAGGGGGCGCGACACTGAAGCTTTCTTT. It is translated as CASSLAINRGRDTEAFF.

The chain is built from TRBV4-1 and TRBJ2-7; unclear D gene. The CDR3 extends over 14 amino acids. Germline CDR1 is MGHRA and CDR2 is YSYEKL. Trimming left V 0 bases short and J 2 bases short, with 8 bases between. The CDR3 is CASSQDVRTYEQYV. The CDR3 nucleotides are TGCGCCAGCAGCCAAGATGTGCGTACCTACGAGCAGTACGTC.

This clonotype was seen ten or more times. V and J are TRBV6-5 and TRBJ1-2; possibly TRBD1 for D (6 bases). The ends were cut back, 0 bases at V and 4 bases at J, with 18 bases in the middle. The CDR3 contains 17 residues. Germline CDR1 is MNHEY and CDR2 is SVGAGI. CDR3 in amino acids: CASSYSALGALIYGYTF. CDR3 bases: TGTGCCAGCAGTTACTCTGCCTTGGGGGCGCTTATCTATGGCTACACCTTC.

This clonotype was detected ten times or more. The chain carries TRBV20-1 and TRBJ1-6; unclear D gene. Per germline, CDR1 DFQATT and CDR2 SNEGSKA (reference sequence). The CDR3 is 14 residues long. V gave up 3 bases and J gave up 7 bases, with 13 bases separating them. CDR3 in DNA: TGCAGTGCTAGCTACGAACAGTACAATTCACCCCTCCACTTT. As protein: CSASYEQYNSPLHF.

V gene TRBV12-3 or TRBV12-4 combines with J gene TRBJ2-5, with D possibly TRBD2 on 6 matching bases. This CDR3 comprises 15 residues. Trimming removed 4 bases at V and 5 bases at J, with 17 bases between. CDR3 nucleotides: TGTGCCAGCAGTTACCCGGAGGGGAAGGGGGAGACCCAGTACTTC. It codes for CASSYPEGKGETQYF.

In this sample, this clonotype turned up many times. The rearrangement joins TRBV15 to TRBJ1-4, with D possibly being TRBD1 (6 bases). CDR3 size: 14 residues. Germline values: CDR1 LNHNV, CDR2 YYDKDF (reference sequence). The V end was cut by 4 bases, the J end by 3 bases, with 9 bases between. The CDR3 DNA sequence: TGTGCCACCAGCAAGACAGGTGCTAATGAAAAACTGTTTTTT. It encodes CATSKTGANEKLFF.

The chain joins TRBV28 to TRBJ2-7; 7 bases are shared with TRBD1. This CDR3 region has 15 residues. Trimming took 5 bases from V and 8 from J; bases not matched to a gene: 15. Germline lookup yields CDR1 MDHEN and CDR2 SYDVKM. The CDR3 reads CASSPSPTGNEKQYV. DNA for the CDR3: TGTGCCAGCAGTCCCTCCCCGACAGGGAATGAGAAGCAGTACGTC.

There are many counts of this clonotype. The chain combines TRBV5-1 with TRBJ2-3; TRBD2 matches at 8 bases. The CDR3 covers 14 residues. The junction had 3 bases not matched to a gene; V was cut back by 2 bases and J by 4 bases. The germline gives CDR1 SGHRS, CDR2 YFSETQ. CDR3 DNA sequence: TGCGCCAGCAGCTTCGGGGGGGCCGCAGATACGCAGTATTTT. Amino acids: CASSFGGAADTQYF.